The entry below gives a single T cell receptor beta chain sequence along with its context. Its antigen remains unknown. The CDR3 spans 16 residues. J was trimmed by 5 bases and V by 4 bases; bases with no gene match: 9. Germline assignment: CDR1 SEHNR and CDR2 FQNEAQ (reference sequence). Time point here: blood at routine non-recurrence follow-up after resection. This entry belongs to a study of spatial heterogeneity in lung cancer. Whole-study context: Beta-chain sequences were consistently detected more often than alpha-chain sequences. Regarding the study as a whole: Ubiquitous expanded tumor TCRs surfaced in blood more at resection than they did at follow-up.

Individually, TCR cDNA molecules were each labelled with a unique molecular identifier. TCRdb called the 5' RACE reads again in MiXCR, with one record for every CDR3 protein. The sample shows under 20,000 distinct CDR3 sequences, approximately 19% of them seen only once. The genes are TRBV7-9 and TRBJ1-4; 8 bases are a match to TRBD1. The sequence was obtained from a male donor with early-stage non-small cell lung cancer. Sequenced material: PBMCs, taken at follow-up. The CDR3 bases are TGTGCCAGCAGCTCGCGCCAGGGGGCTTGGAATGAAAAACTGTTTTTT. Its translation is CASSSRQGAWNEKLFF. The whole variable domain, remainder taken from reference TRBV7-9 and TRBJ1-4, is DTGVSQNPRHKITKRGQNVTFRCDPISEHNRLYWYRQTLGQGPEFLTYFQNEAQLEKSRLLSDRFSAERPKGSFSTLEIQRTEQGDSAMYLCASSSRQGAWNEKLFFGSGTQLSVL.